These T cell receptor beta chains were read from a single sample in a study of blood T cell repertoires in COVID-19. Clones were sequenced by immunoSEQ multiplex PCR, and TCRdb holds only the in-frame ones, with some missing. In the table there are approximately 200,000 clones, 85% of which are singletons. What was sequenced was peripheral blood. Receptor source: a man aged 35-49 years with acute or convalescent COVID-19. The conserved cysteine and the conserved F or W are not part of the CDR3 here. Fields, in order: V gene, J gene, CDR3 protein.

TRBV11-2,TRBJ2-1,ASSLAGTGNNEQF
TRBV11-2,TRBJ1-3,ASTAYPRDTGNTIY
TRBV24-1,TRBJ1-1,ATSDSYRGERNTEAF
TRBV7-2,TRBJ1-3,ASSYTNSGNTIY
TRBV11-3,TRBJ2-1,ASSLDGQGVRYTEQF
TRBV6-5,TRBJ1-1,ASSYRGMNTEAF
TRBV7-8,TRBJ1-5,ASKGAESNQPQH
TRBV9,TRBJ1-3,ASSPRQGPSGNTIY
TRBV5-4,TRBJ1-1,ASSLDTGGATEAF
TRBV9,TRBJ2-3,ASSVGSSGSTDTQY
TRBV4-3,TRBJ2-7,ASSQEGGNYEQY
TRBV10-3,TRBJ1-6,AISENRANSPLH
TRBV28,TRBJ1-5,ASGEPSQPQH
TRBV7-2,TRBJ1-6,ASRTGFFNSPLH
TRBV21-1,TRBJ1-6,ASSPRAGAADNSPLH
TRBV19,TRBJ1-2,ASSLIGQGRGGYT
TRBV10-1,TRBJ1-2,ASRGARSYT
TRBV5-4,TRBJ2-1,ASSWGGAEQF
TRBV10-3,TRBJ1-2,AISVGRGPYGYT
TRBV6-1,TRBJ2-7,ASSEALLGQPGYEQY
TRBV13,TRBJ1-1,ASSGRLFTEAF
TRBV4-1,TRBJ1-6,ASSQDSSGTDNSPLH
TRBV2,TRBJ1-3,ATSQDFGNTIY
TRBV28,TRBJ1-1,ASSLSSMGRNTEAF
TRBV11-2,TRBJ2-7,ASSFPGQGATEQY
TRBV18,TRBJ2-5,ASSPSWQKETQY
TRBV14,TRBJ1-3,ASSQPGQLGNTIY
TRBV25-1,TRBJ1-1,ASSGVLVAEAF
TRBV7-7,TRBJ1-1,ASSLSSTDNKTEAF
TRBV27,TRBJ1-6,ASSRLGRPRIHSLH
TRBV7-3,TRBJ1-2,ASSLRGDSNYGYT
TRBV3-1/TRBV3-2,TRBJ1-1,ASSARNTEAF
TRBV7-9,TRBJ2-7,ASSSLTSSLQEQY
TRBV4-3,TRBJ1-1,ASSQGDRNTEAF
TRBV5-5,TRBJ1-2,ASSLEGTPAGYGYT
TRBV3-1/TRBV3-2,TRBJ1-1,ASSHGAQNTEAF
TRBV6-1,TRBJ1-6,ASSEGVGDNSPLH
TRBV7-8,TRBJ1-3,ASSLTDGNTIY
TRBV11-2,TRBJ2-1,ASSTSGGAYNEQF
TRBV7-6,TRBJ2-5,ASSSRVTGTRGEETQY
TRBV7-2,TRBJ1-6,ASSPRVDSPLH
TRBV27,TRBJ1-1,ASSSGQGATGNTEAF
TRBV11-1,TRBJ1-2,ASSFTTGSGTTGYT